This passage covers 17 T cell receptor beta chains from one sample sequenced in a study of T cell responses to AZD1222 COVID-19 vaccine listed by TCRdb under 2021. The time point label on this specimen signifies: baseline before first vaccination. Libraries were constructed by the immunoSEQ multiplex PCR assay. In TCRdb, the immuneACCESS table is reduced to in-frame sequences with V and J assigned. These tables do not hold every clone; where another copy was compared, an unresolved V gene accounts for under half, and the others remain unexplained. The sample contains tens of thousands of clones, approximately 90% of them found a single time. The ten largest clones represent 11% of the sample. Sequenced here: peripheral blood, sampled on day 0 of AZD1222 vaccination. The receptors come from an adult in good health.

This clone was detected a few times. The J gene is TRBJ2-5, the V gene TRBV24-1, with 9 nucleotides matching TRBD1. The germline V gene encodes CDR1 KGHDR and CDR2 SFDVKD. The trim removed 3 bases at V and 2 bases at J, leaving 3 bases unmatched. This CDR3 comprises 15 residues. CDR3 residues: CATSDRQGGQETQYF. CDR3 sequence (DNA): TGTGCCACCAGTGATAGACAGGGGGGACAAGAGACCCAGTACTTC.

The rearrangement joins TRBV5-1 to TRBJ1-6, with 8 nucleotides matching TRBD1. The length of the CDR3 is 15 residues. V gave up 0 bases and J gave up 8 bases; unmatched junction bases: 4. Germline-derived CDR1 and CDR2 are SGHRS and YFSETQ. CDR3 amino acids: CASSLGAGGDSPLHF. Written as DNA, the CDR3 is TGCGCCAGCAGCTTGGGTGCAGGGGGCGATTCACCCCTCCACTTT. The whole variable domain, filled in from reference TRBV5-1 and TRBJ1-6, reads KAGVTQTPRYLIKTRGQQVTLSCSPISGHRSVSWYQQTPGQGLQFLFEYFSETQRNKGNFPGRFSGRQFSNSRSEMNVSTLELGDSALYLCASSLGAGGDSPLHFGNGTRLTVT.

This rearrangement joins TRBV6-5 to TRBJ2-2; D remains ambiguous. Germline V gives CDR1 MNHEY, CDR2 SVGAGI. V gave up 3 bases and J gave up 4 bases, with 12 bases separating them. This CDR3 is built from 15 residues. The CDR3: CASSYIFTITGELFF. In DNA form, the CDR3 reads TGTGCCAGCAGTTATATATTCACTATCACCGGGGAGCTGTTTTTT.

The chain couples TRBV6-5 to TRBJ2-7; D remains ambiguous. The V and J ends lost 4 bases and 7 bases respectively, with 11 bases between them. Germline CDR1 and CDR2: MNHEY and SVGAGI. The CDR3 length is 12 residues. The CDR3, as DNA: TGTGCCAGCAGTTCCGCAACTCGGGAGCAGTACTTC. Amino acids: CASSSATREQYF.

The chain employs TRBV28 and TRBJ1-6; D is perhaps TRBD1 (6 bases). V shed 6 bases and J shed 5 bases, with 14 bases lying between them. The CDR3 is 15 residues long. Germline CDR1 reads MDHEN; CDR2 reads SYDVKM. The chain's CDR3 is CASSLGGAHNSPLHF. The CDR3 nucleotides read TGTGCCAGCAGCCTGGGGGGGGCTCATAATTCACCCCTCCACTTT.

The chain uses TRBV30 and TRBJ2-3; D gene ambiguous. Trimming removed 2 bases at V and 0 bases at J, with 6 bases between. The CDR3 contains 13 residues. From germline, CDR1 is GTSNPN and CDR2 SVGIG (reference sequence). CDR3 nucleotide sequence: TGTGCCTGGAGTAAGGGAAGCACAGATACGCAGTATTTT. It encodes CAWSKGSTDTQYF.

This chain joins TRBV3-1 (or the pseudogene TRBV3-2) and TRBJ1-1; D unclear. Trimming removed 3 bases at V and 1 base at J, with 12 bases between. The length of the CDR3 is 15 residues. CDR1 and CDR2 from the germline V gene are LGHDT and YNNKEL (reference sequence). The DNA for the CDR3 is TGTGCCAGCAGCCAGGGCGCCCTACGGAACACTGAAGCTTTCTTT. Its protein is CASSQGALRNTEAFF.

CDR3 sequence (DNA): TGTGCCAGCAGCCGGGGACAGGGCTACACCTTC. Its translation is CASSRGQGYTF. The chain joins TRBV28 to TRBJ1-2, with 7 bases identical to TRBD1. V lost 6 bases, J lost 8 bases, and 3 bases stayed unmatched. The CDR3 runs to 11 residues. Germline CDR1 and CDR2: MDHEN and SYDVKM.

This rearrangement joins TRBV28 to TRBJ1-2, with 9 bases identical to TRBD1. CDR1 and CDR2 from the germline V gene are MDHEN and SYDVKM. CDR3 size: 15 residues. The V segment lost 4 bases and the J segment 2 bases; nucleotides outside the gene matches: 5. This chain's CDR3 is CASSSGQGKNYGYTF. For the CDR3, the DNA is TGTGCCAGCAGTTCGGGACAGGGCAAAAACTATGGCTACACCTTC.

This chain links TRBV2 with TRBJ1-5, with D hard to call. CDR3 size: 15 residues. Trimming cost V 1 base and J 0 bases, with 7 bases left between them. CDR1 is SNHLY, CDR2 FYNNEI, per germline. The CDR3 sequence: CASSEGTYSNQPQHF. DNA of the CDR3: TGTGCCAGCAGTGAAGGGACTTATAGCAATCAGCCCCAGCATTTT.

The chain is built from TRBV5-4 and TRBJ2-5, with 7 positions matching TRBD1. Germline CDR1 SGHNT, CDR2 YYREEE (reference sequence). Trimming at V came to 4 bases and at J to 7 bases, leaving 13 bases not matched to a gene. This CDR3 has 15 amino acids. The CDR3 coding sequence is TGTGCCAGCAGCGGCGACAGGGCCCGGACGGGGACCCAGTACTTC. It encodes CASSGDRARTGTQYF.

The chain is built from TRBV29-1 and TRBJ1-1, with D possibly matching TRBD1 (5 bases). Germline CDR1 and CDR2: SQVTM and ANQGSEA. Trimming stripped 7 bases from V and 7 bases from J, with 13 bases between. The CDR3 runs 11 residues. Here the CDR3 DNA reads TGCAGCGCCAGGGACGTCGGTGAAGCTTTCTTT. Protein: CSARDVGEAFF.

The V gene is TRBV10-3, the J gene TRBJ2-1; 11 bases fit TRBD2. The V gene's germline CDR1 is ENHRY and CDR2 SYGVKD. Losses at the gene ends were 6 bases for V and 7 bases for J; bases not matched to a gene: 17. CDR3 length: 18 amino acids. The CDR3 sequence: CAISPRGSGRAGRNEQFF. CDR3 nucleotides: TGTGCCATCAGCCCCCGGGGTAGCGGGAGGGCCGGGCGGAATGAGCAGTTCTTC.

The chain's CDR3 is CASTLSGSQYWQFF. The CDR3 DNA sequence: TGTGCCAGCACCCTTAGCGGGAGCCAATACTGGCAGTTCTTC. The chain employs TRBV27 and TRBJ2-1; 9 nucleotides line up with TRBD2. Trimming cost V 7 bases and J 12 bases; bases outside gene matches: 13. The V gene's germline CDR1 is MNHEY and CDR2 SMNVEV (reference sequence). This CDR3 comprises 14 residues.

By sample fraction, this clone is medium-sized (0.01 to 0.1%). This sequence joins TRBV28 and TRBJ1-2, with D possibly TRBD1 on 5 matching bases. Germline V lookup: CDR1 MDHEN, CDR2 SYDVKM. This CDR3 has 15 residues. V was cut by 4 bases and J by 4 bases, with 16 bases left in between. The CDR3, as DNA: TGTGCCAGCAGTTCCGGGGGGGGACGTACCTATGGCTACACCTTC. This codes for CASSSGGGRTYGYTF.

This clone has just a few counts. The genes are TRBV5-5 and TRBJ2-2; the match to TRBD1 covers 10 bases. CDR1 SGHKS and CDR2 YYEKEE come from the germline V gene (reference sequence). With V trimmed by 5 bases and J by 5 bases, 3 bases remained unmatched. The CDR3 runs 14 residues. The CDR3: CASRAGQGTGELFF. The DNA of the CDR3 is TGTGCCAGCAGGGCGGGACAGGGGACCGGGGAGCTGTTTTTT.

This CDR3 reads CASGLQGRTEAFF. In DNA form, the CDR3 reads TGTGCCAGCGGCCTACAGGGGCGGACTGAAGCTTTCTTT. This sequence joins TRBV6-5 and TRBJ1-1, with TRBD1 identical over 7 bases. CDR3 size: 13 residues. The junction had 8 bases not matched to a gene; V was cut back by 8 bases and J by 5 bases. CDR1 is MNHEY and CDR2 is SVGAGI in the germline V gene.